This TCR beta chain was identified during a study of T cell changes during pregnancy in multiple sclerosis. Libraries were prepared by immunoSEQ multiplex PCR; TCRdb keeps only in-frame clonotypes and omits some of them. Seen here are approximately 23,000 clones, 75% to 90% observed once, and the top ten hold 5.5% to 8%. With V trimmed by 0 bases and J by 4 bases, 2 bases remained unmatched. Germline CDR1 KGHSH, CDR2 LQKENI. The CDR3 contains 14 residues. The receptor's source is a female donor with multiple sclerosis, enrolled in a pregnancy study. The chain couples TRBV18 to TRBJ1-2; 7 bases fit TRBD1. Specimen: CD8+ T cells from peripheral blood mononuclear cells, collected in the first trimester of pregnancy. This chain's CDR3 is CASSPPGQSYGYTF. CDR3 DNA sequence: TGTGCCAGCTCACCACCGGGACAGTCCTATGGCTACACCTTC.